The next 20 T cell receptor beta chains were all read from a single sample in a study of control samples from healthy donors and cancer patients. Profiled with immunoSEQ multiplex PCR; TCRdb holds only in-frame clones, not every one. The sample has over 65,000 clones; 70% to 90% are singletons. What was sequenced was PBMCs. These receptors were collected from a woman aged 50 to 65 with colorectal cancer.

V usage is TRBV4-1 and J usage is TRBJ2-1; TRBD2 aligns across 7 bases. Germline V gene lookup returns CDR1 MGHRA and CDR2 YSYEKL. With V trimmed by 0 bases and J by 4 bases, 6 bases remained unmatched. This CDR3 is built from 16 residues. This CDR3 reads CASSQDITGGYNEQFF. The CDR3, as DNA: TGCGCCAGCAGCCAAGATATAACGGGGGGTTACAATGAGCAGTTCTTC.

The chain uses TRBV5-1 and TRBJ1-1; D might be TRBD1 (6 bases). The CDR3 consists of 14 residues. Trimming shortened V by 3 bases and J by 7 bases, and 16 bases separated the two germline ends. Germline assignment: CDR1 SGHRS and CDR2 YFSETQ. The CDR3 here is CASSSPGQKIEAFF. CDR3 DNA sequence: TGCGCCAGCAGCTCGCCGGGACAAAAGATTGAAGCTTTCTTT.

The chain uses TRBV5-6 and TRBJ1-5; no definite D call. The CDR3 totals 14 residues. Trimming cost V 3 bases and J 7 bases, with 14 bases left between them. Germline V gives CDR1 SGHDT, CDR2 YYEEEE. DNA of the CDR3: TGTGCCAGCAGCTCTACATGGGATAGCCAGCCCCAGCATTTT. Translating it yields CASSSTWDSQPQHF.

This clone occurred a few times. In the same sample, other DNA sequences code for this CDR3. The chain recombines TRBV5-1 with TRBJ1-4, with TRBD1 identical over 7 bases. V was clipped by 0 bases and J by 6 bases; unmatched bases: 2. The germline V gene encodes CDR1 SGHRS and CDR2 YFSETQ. The CDR3 totals 14 residues. In DNA, the CDR3 is TGCGCCAGCAGCTTGGGACAGGGTTATGAAAAACTGTTTTTT. The encoded protein is CASSLGQGYEKLFF.

V and J are TRBV6-5 and TRBJ2-5; TRBD1 matches 8 bases. The CDR3 extends over 14 amino acids. Trimming cost V 6 bases and J 2 bases; bases outside gene matches: 5. In germline, CDR1 is MNHEY, CDR2 SVGAGI. The CDR3 reads CASRDRVDQETQYF. DNA for the CDR3: TGTGCCAGCAGGGACAGGGTGGATCAAGAGACCCAGTACTTC.

A single count supports this clone. The rearrangement joins TRBV10-3 to TRBJ2-7; TRBD1 aligns across 10 bases. CDR1 and CDR2 (germline): ENHRY, SYGVKD. The CDR3 has 13 residues. Trimming took 8 bases from V and 3 from J; bases not matched to a gene: 4. The DNA for the CDR3 is TGTGCCATCTCCTGGGACAGGGGCTACGAGCAGTACGTC. This gives the protein CAISWDRGYEQYV.

The rearrangement links TRBV7-2 to TRBJ1-2; D unresolved. CDR3 length: 13 amino acids. V was pared by 1 base and J by 2 bases, with 5 bases between. CDR1 SGHTA and CDR2 FQGNSA come from the germline V gene. CDR3 coding DNA: TGTGCCAGCAGCTTAGGGGAGAACTATGGCTACACCTTC. Translation: CASSLGENYGYTF.

The chain employs TRBV30 and TRBJ1-6; D is perhaps TRBD1 (6 bases). The CDR3 extends over 14 amino acids. The V end was cut by 4 bases, the J end by 6 bases, with 13 bases between. Per germline, CDR1 GTSNPN and CDR2 SVGIG (reference sequence). Written as DNA, the CDR3 is TGTGCCTGGACCGCGGGACACTTTAATTCACCCCTCCACTTT. Translated: CAWTAGHFNSPLHF. Filled out from reference TRBV30 and TRBJ1-6, the complete variable domain reads SQTIHQWPATLVQPVGSPLSLECTVEGTSNPNLYWYRQAAGRGLQLLFYSVGIGQISSEVPQNLSASRPQDRQFILSSKKLLLSDSGFYLCAWTAGHFNSPLHFGNGTRLTVT.

V and J are TRBV5-5 and TRBJ2-7; 11 bases are a match to TRBD1. CDR1 and CDR2 from the germline V gene are SGHKS and YYEKEE (reference sequence). With V trimmed by 0 bases and J by 5 bases, 4 bases remained unmatched. This CDR3 contains 15 residues. In DNA, the CDR3 is TGTGCCAGCAGCTTGGCCTGGACAGGGGGCGACGAGCAGTACGTC. It translates to CASSLAWTGGDEQYV.

V usage is TRBV27 and J usage is TRBJ2-1, with TRBD1 matching 9 bases. The CDR3 is made up of 15 amino acids. Germline CDR1 is MNHEY and CDR2 is SMNVEV (reference sequence). Unmatched junction bases numbered 2, after V lost 1 base and J lost 4 bases. CDR3 sequence reads: CASSLLGQGYNEQFF. DNA of the CDR3: TGTGCCAGCAGTTTATTGGGACAGGGTTACAATGAGCAGTTCTTC.

V usage is TRBV12-3 or TRBV12-4 and J usage is TRBJ1-2; possible D gene TRBD1, 6 bases. V lost 7 bases, J lost 2 bases, and 8 bases lay in between. CDR3 length: 12 amino acids. CDR3 DNA: TGTGCCAGCATGGGGGCGAACTATGGCTACACCTTC. This gives the protein CASMGANYGYTF.

V gene TRBV9 combines with J gene TRBJ2-1; 7 nucleotides align to TRBD1. V lost 2 bases and J lost 8; bases outside the gene matches: 4. From germline, CDR1 is SGDLS and CDR2 YYNGEE. The CDR3 loop spans 13 amino acids. The CDR3 protein is CASSVNRGDEQFF. As DNA, the CDR3 is TGTGCCAGCAGCGTCAACAGGGGAGATGAGCAGTTCTTC.

The J gene is TRBJ1-2, the V gene TRBV19, with unresolved D. The germline V gene has CDR1 LNHDA and CDR2 SQIVND (reference sequence). V was cut by 6 bases and J by 4 bases, with 15 bases left in between. The CDR3 contains 14 residues. CDR3 DNA: TGTGCCAGTAGCCTTCCCGGGTCAGCCTATGGCTACACCTTC. This encodes CASSLPGSAYGYTF.

The genes are TRBV3-1 (or the pseudogene TRBV3-2) and TRBJ1-3; D unresolved. Trimming removed 6 bases at V and 2 bases at J, with 14 bases between. From germline, CDR1 is LGHDT and CDR2 YNNKEL (reference sequence). The CDR3 has 15 residues. CDR3 protein: CASRQPGTAGNTIYF. DNA for the CDR3: TGTGCCAGCAGGCAACCCGGAACCGCTGGAAACACCATATATTTT.

This clone was picked up one time. The chain uses TRBV6-5 and TRBJ1-1; no clear D. The V and J ends lost 0 bases and 5 bases respectively, with 16 bases between them. From germline, CDR1 is MNHEY and CDR2 SVGAGI. The CDR3 spans 16 residues. CDR3 protein: CASSYSGTIMGTEAFF. The CDR3 bases are TGTGCCAGCAGTTACTCAGGAACCATCATGGGGACTGAAGCTTTCTTT.

This clone was counted a single time. This chain links TRBV7-2 with TRBJ1-2, with D unresolved. Trimming shortened V by 5 bases and J by 3 bases, and 13 bases separated the two germline ends. The CDR3 totals 14 residues. Germline V CDR1 and CDR2: SGHTA, FQGNSA. The CDR3 protein is CASSGPGADYGYTF. DNA for the CDR3: TGTGCCAGCAGCGGCCCGGGAGCGGACTATGGCTACACCTTC.

The chain couples TRBV19 to TRBJ2-1, with 9 bases fitting TRBD1. The germline gives CDR1 LNHDA, CDR2 SQIVND (reference sequence). V shed 4 bases and J 5 bases; nucleotides not matched to a gene: 6. The CDR3 spans 15 residues. CDR3 region: CASSNPGQGDNEQFF. The CDR3 DNA reads TGTGCCAGTAGTAACCCGGGACAGGGAGACAATGAGCAGTTCTTC.

The chain recombines TRBV21-1 with TRBJ2-1. TRBV21-1 is described as a pseudogene. The CDR3 runs 17 residues. CDR3 nucleotides: TGTGCCAGCAGCAAAGTGCGGACGACACCCTCCTACAATGAGCAGTTCTTC. Protein sequence: CASSKVRTTPSYNEQFF.

V gene TRBV7-2 combines with J gene TRBJ1-6; TRBD1 is a possible D gene (5 bases). The CDR3 sequence is 16 residues long. Germline values: CDR1 SGHTA, CDR2 FQGNSA. The ends were cut back, 2 bases at V and 4 bases at J, with 12 bases in the middle. Here the CDR3 DNA reads TGTGCCAGCAGCTTATTCACAGGTCCTTATAATTCACCCCTCCACTTT. Its protein product is CASSLFTGPYNSPLHF.

This clone was seen once. This chain connects TRBV5-1 to TRBJ1-2; perhaps TRBD1 as D (5 bases). The germline CDR1 and CDR2 sequences are SGHRS and YFSETQ. The ends were cut back, 0 bases at V and 4 bases at J, with 10 bases in the middle. The length of the CDR3 is 14 residues. The CDR3 protein is CASSLEGAIYGYTF. In DNA form, the CDR3 reads TGCGCCAGCAGCTTGGAAGGGGCGATCTATGGCTACACCTTC.